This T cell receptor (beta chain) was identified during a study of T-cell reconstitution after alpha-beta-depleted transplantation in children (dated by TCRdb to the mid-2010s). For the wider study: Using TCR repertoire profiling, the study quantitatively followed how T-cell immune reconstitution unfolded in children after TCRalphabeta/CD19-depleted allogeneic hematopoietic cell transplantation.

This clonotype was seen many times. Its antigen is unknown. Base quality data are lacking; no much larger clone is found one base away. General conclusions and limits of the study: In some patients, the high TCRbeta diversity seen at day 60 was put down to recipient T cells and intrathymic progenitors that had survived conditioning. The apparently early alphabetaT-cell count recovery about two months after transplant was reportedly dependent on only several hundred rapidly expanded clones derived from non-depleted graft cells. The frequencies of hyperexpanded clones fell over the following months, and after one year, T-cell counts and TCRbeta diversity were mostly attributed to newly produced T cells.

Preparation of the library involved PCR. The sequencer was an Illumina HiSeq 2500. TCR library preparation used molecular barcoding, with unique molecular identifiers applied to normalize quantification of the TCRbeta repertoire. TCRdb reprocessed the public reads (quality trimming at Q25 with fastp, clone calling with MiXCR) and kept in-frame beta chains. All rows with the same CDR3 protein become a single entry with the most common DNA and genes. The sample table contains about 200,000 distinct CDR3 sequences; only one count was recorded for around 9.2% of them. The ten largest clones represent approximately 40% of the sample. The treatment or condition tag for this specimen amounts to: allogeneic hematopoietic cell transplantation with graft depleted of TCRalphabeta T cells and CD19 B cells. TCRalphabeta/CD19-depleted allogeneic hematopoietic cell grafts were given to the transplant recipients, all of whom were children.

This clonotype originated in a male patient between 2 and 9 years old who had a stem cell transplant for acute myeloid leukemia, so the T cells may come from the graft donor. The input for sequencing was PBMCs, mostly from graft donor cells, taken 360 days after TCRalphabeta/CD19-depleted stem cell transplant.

The CDR3 has the sequence CAISETDYEQYF. The nucleotide sequence reads as follows: TGTGCCATCAGTGAGACGGATTACGAGCAGTACTTC. The sequence joins TRBV10-3 to TRBJ2-7; no D gene is confidently identified. The cysteine opens and the phenylalanine closes a CDR3 of 12 amino acids. The retained sequence is limited to the CDR3, 36 bases, with the frame set at the first base. CDR1 is given as ENHRY and CDR2 as SYGVKD, both from the germline V gene. The junction shows trimming of 2 bases on V and 4 bases on J, plus 6 bases between the germline ends.